Sequencing of this T cell receptor beta chain was carried out in a study of blood T cells in healthy people across ages. V was clipped by 5 bases and J by 4 bases, with 9 bases between them. This CDR3 contains 12 residues. Germline loops: CDR1 SQVTM, CDR2 ANQGSEA. Study-wide points: The study could not conclusively compare naive and antigen-experienced cells, given its unsorted PBMCs. Both naive CD4+ cell counts and diversity were greater in long-lived donors than in aged donors.

The use of a sample-barcoded 5' primer and a J-beta primer mix characterized a second PCR of 7 to 11 cycles. TCRdb reprocessed the 5' RACE reads via MiXCR and lists one record per CDR3 protein. This sample carries more than 650,000 distinct CDR3 sequences, 22% of them seen once, and the ten largest clones take 20% to 25%. This clonotype was counted many times. As yet, its antigen is unknown. The TCR was taken from a man in his 70s in good health. The chain couples TRBV29-1 to TRBJ2-1; D unclear. Material: blood. The DNA of the CDR3 is TGCAGCGTTCGAGACGGTTACAATGAGCAGTTCTTC. Amino acids: CSVRDGYNEQFF.